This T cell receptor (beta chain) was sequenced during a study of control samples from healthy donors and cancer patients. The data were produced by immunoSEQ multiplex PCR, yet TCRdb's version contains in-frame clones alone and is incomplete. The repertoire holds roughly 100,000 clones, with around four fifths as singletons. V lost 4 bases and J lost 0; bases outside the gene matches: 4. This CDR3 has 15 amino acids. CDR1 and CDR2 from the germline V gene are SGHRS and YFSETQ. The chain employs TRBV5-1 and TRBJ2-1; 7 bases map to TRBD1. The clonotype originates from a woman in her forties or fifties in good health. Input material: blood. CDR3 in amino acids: CASSGGQSSYNEQFF. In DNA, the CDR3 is TGCGCCAGCAGCGGGGGACAGAGCTCCTACAATGAGCAGTTCTTC.